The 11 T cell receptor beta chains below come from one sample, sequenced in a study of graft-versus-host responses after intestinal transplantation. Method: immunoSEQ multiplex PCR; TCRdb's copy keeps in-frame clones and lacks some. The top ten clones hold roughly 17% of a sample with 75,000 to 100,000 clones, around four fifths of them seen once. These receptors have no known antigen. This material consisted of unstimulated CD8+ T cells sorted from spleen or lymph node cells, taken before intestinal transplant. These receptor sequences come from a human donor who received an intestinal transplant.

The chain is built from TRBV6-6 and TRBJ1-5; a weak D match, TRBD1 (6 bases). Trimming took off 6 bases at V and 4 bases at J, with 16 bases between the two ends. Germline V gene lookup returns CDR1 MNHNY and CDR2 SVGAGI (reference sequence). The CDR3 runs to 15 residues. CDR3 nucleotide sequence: TGTGCCAGCAGCCCCCTGACAGGAAGAAATCAGCCCCAGCATTTT. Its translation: CASSPLTGRNQPQHF.

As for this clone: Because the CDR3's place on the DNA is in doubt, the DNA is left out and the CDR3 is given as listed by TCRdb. Here the CDR3 reads CASSTSAANTEAFF. The rearrangement joins TRBV6-9 to TRBJ1-1. The length of the CDR3 is 14 amino acids, counting both ends. CDR1 is MNHGY and CDR2 is SVAAGI in the germline V gene.

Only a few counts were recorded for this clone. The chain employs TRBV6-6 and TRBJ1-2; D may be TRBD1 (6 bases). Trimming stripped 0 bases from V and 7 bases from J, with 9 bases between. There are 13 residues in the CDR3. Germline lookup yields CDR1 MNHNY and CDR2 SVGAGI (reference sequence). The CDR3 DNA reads TGTGCCAGCAGTTACTCGTGGACAGCTGGCTACACCTTC. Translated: CASSYSWTAGYTF.

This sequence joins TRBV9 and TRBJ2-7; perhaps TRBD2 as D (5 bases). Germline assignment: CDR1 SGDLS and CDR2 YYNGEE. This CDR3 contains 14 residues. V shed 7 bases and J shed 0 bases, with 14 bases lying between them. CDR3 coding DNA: TGTGCCAGCCCTGGGGAGTCGCGCTCCTACGAGCAGTACTTC. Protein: CASPGESRSYEQYF.

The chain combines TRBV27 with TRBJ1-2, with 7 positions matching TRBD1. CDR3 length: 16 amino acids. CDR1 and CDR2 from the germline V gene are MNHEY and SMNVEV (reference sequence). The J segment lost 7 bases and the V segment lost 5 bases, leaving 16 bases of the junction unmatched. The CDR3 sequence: CASSPTGDSFRGGYTF. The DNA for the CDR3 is TGTGCCAGCAGTCCAACAGGGGACAGCTTTCGGGGTGGCTACACCTTC.

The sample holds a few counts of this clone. The CDR3 spells CASRFQGQLYEQYF. For the CDR3, the DNA is TGTGCCAGCCGCTTCCAGGGACAGTTATACGAGCAGTACTTC. J is TRBJ2-7 and V is TRBV6-4, with 7 bases identical to TRBD1. Germline V lookup: CDR1 MRHNA, CDR2 SNTAGT. V dropped 8 bases and J dropped 4; count of bases not matched to a gene: 11. The CDR3 contains 14 residues.

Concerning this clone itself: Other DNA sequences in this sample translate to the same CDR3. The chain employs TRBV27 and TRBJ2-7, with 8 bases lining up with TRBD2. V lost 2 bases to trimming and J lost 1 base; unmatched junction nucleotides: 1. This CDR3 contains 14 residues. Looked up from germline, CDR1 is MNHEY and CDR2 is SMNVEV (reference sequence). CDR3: CASSLSGSSYEQYF. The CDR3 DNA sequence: TGTGCCAGCAGTTTAAGCGGGAGTTCCTACGAGCAGTACTTC.

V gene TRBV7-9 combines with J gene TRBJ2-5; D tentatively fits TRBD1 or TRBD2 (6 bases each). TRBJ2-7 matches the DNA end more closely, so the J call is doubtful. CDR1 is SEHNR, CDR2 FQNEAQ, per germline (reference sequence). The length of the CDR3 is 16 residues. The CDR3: CASSLSGGPGSYEQYF. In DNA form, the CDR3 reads TGTGCCAGCAGCTTATCTGGGGGGCCGGGCTCCTACGAGCAGTACTTC.

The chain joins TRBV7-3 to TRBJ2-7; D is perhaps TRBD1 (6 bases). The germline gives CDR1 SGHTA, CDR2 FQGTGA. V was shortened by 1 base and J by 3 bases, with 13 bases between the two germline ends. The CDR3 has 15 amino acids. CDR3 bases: TGTGCCAGCAGCTTAAGGGCAGGGGCCTTCTACGAGCAGTACTTC. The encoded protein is CASSLRAGAFYEQYF.

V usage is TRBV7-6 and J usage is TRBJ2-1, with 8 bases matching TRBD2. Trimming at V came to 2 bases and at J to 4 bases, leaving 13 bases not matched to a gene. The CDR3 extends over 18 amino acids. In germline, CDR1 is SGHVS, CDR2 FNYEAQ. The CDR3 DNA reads TGTGCCAGCAGCTTACAAGCGGGGGCCCCCTCCTCTTACAATGAGCAGTTCTTC. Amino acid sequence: CASSLQAGAPSSYNEQFF.

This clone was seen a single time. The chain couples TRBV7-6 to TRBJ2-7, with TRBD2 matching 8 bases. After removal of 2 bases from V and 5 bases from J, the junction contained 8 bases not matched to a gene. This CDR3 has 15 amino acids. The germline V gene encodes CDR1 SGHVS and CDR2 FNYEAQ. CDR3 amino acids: CASSLRAGVRHEQYF. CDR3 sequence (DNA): TGTGCCAGCAGCTTAAGAGCGGGAGTAAGGCACGAGCAGTACTTC.